This paragraph covers one TCR beta chain sequence. Its target is unknown. The V end was cut by 5 bases, the J end by 5 bases, with 18 bases between. Germline V gene sequence: CDR1 SEHNR, CDR2 FQNEAQ (reference sequence). The CDR3 totals 15 residues. This sample was taken from a study of long-term antiretroviral therapy in people with HIV. General study findings and limits: All time points showed a repertoire dominated by clones expanded before ART. Upon ART, diversity increased but remained lower than transplant donor controls.

With survey level as its setting, the immunoSEQ assay was v3.0. Generated by immunoSEQ multiplex PCR, the TCRdb table keeps only in-frame clones and is missing some. This sample has 21,000 or so clones; under 90% occur once, and the top ten carry 8.1%. Cryopreserved PBMC, at roughly 0.85-11 million per sample, were present before DNA extraction. The V and J genes are TRBV7-9 and TRBJ2-5; D is ambiguous. Sequenced here: unsorted PBMCs, sampled at the start of antiretroviral therapy. This TCR was recovered from a man aged 50 or older with HIV. CDR3 coding DNA: TGTGCCAGCAGCCCCCCTGGGCAGCTCGGCGAGACCCAGTACTTC. Its translation is CASSPPGQLGETQYF.